What follows are 19 T cell receptor beta chains derived from one specimen sequenced in a study of T cells in Graves' hyperthyroidism and ophthalmopathy. Amplification of TCR beta CDR3 regions used RNA as the template. A set of HTBI primers served as the primers for a first-round RT-PCR of the TCR CDR3. MiXCR, applied by TCRdb to the multiplex PCR reads, yields one record per CDR3 protein. The data show 300,000 or so distinct CDR3 sequences, around a sixth seen once. Sequencing used blood. The receptor set was obtained from a woman aged 45-65 years with Graves' hyperthyroidism.

This clonotype was found a few times. The genes are TRBV20-1 and TRBJ2-2; D gene unclear. The CDR3 is 13 amino acids. The V and J ends lost 3 bases and 1 base respectively, with 6 bases between them. Per the germline V gene, CDR1 is DFQATT and CDR2 is SNEGSKA (reference sequence). CDR3 nucleotides: TGCAGTGCTAGTCCAGGGAACACCGGGGAGCTGTTTTTT. Its translation is CSASPGNTGELFF.

In this sample, this clonotype turned up a few times. The V call is TRBV5-1, the J call TRBJ1-6; perhaps TRBD1 as D (5 bases). CDR1 is SGHRS, CDR2 YFSETQ, per germline. This CDR3 has 15 amino acids. V lost 5 bases to trimming and J lost 2 bases, with 11 bases between them. Written as DNA, the CDR3 is TGCGCCAGCAGGGGGGAAGGCCCCTATAATTCACCCCTCCACTTT. Its protein is CASRGEGPYNSPLHF.

At least ten counts were recorded for this clonotype. This chain connects TRBV2 to TRBJ2-2; a possible D gene is TRBD2 (5 bases). V dropped 1 base and J dropped 2 bases, with 11 bases sitting between them. CDR3 size: 16 residues. Germline CDR1 reads SNHLY; CDR2 reads FYNNEI. CDR3 amino acids: CASSEEIARNTGELFF. CDR3 nucleotides: TGTGCCAGCAGTGAAGAAATAGCGAGAAACACCGGGGAGCTGTTTTTT.

This chain links TRBV7-2 with TRBJ2-7; 9 nucleotides line up with TRBD2. V lost 5 bases to trimming and J lost 2 bases; unmatched junction nucleotides: 19. The CDR3 runs to 19 residues. The germline CDR1 and CDR2 sequences are SGHTA and FQGNSA. The CDR3 reads CASSPGLARDNLFPYEQYF. The CDR3 nucleotides read TGTGCCAGCAGCCCCGGACTAGCGCGGGACAACCTCTTCCCCTACGAGCAGTACTTC.

Ten or more counts support this clonotype. The V call is TRBV6-2 or TRBV6-3, the J call TRBJ2-1; TRBD2 matches 10 bases. After removal of 7 bases from V and 4 bases from J, the junction contained 10 bases not matched to a gene. This CDR3 has 16 amino acids. CDR1 and CDR2 (germline): MNHEY, SVGEGT. CDR3 DNA sequence: TGTGCCAGCATCGCAACAGCGGGGGGGCTTTACAATGAGCAGTTCTTC. Amino acid sequence: CASIATAGGLYNEQFF.

This rearrangement joins TRBV6-1 to TRBJ2-1; D may be TRBD1 or TRBD2 (6 bases each). CDR1 is MNHNS, CDR2 SASEGT, per germline. V was pared by 5 bases and J by 6 bases, with 11 bases between. The CDR3 spans 13 residues. As DNA, the CDR3 is TGTGCCAGCAGTAGGGGGGCTGGCAATGAGCAGTTCTTC. It yields the protein CASSRGAGNEQFF.

This clonotype was recorded many times. The V gene is TRBV20-1, the J gene TRBJ2-7; 7 bases line up with TRBD2. The CDR3 length is 12 residues. V shed 1 base and J 7 bases; nucleotides not matched to a gene: 4. The germline gives CDR1 DFQATT, CDR2 SNEGSKA (reference sequence). In DNA, the CDR3 is TGCAGTGCTAGAGGACTGCGGGGGGAGCAGTACTTC. This sequence encodes CSARGLRGEQYF.

This clonotype was seen ten or more times. The J gene is TRBJ2-2, the V gene TRBV10-3, with 7 bases matching TRBD2. Trimming cost V 7 bases and J 5 bases; bases outside gene matches: 7. The germline V gene has CDR1 ENHRY and CDR2 SYGVKD. The CDR3 runs to 14 residues. CDR3 amino acids: CAIMGGGATGELFF. The CDR3, as DNA: TGTGCCATCATGGGCGGGGGAGCGACCGGGGAGCTGTTTTTT.

The chain links TRBV4-1 to TRBJ1-2; 8 bases fit TRBD1. Unmatched junction bases numbered 3, after V lost 3 bases and J lost 3 bases. The CDR3 contains 14 residues. Germline V CDR1 and CDR2: MGHRA, YSYEKL. In DNA form, the CDR3 reads TGCGCCAGCAGCCACTACAGGGGGGACTATGGCTACACCTTC. It yields the protein CASSHYRGDYGYTF.

The chain carries TRBV20-1 and TRBJ1-2, with D possibly being TRBD1 (5 bases). The V gene's germline CDR1 is DFQATT and CDR2 SNEGSKA (reference sequence). The CDR3 consists of 13 residues. Trimming stripped 0 bases from V and 4 bases from J, with 9 bases between. The CDR3 nucleotides are TGCAGTGCTAGAGACGACAGCTTCTATGGCTACACCTTC. This gives the protein CSARDDSFYGYTF.

This clonotype appeared many times. The chain links TRBV29-1 to TRBJ2-3; 12 nucleotides match TRBD2. Unmatched junction bases numbered 9, after V lost 0 bases and J lost 5 bases. CDR1 and CDR2 from the germline V gene are SQVTM and ANQGSEA. This CDR3 has 17 residues. CDR3 nucleotide sequence: TGCAGCGTTGAAGATCCCCGACTAGCGGGAGCGTTAGATACGCAGTATTTT. It specifies CSVEDPRLAGALDTQYF.

At least ten counts were recorded for this clonotype. The rearrangement uses TRBV3-1 and TRBJ2-1, with TRBD1 matching 8 bases. The J segment lost 6 bases and the V segment lost 1 base, leaving 2 bases of the junction unmatched. The CDR3 is 14 residues long. CDR1 and CDR2 from the germline V gene are LGHDT and YNNKEL (reference sequence). CDR3 DNA sequence: TGTGCCAGCAGCCAAGGACAGGGGCGCAATGAGCAGTTCTTC. This encodes CASSQGQGRNEQFF.

This clonotype was seen repeatedly, ten times or more. The CDR3 nucleotides are TGCACCCCTGGACTAGCGGGACGCTCCTACGAGCAGTACTTC. Its protein product is CTPGLAGRSYEQYF. The rearrangement joins TRBV20-1 to TRBJ2-7; 12 bases agree with TRBD2. CDR1 is DFQATT and CDR2 is SNEGSKA in the germline V gene (reference sequence). The CDR3 has 14 residues.

This clonotype was seen more than once but under ten times. This rearrangement joins TRBV5-4 to TRBJ2-7; D may match TRBD1 or TRBD2 (6 bases each). Trimming removed 0 bases at V and 0 bases at J, with 10 bases between. Germline V gene sequence: CDR1 SGHNT, CDR2 YYREEE (reference sequence). The CDR3 sequence is 15 residues long. CDR3 amino acids: CASSLGGAGSYEQYF. The CDR3 DNA is TGTGCCAGCAGCTTGGGGGGGGCTGGCTCCTACGAGCAGTACTTC.

This clonotype has a handful of counts. The chain links TRBV27 to TRBJ1-6, with a tentative D call TRBD1 (6 bases). Germline V CDR1 and CDR2: MNHEY, SMNVEV (reference sequence). The ends were cut back, 6 bases at V and 7 bases at J, with 13 bases in the middle. The CDR3 runs 14 residues. In nucleotides, the CDR3 is TGTGCCAGCAGGCGAACAGGGCTAAATTCACCCCTCCACTTT. As protein: CASRRTGLNSPLHF.

The table lists this clonotype with a few counts. This chain joins TRBV11-1 and TRBJ1-1, with TRBD1 identical over 7 bases. Germline V gene sequence: CDR1 SGHAT, CDR2 FQDESV (reference sequence). Trimming removed 6 bases from V and 0 bases from J; junction bases left unmatched: 4. This CDR3 contains 14 residues. This chain's CDR3 is CASRPTGLNTEAFF. CDR3 in DNA: TGTGCCAGCAGGCCGACAGGGCTGAACACTGAAGCTTTCTTT.

This clonotype was counted a few times. This chain links TRBV24-1 with TRBJ2-5, with 7 bases lining up with TRBD1. The CDR3 sequence is 14 residues long. Germline V gene data show CDR1 as KGHDR and CDR2 as SFDVKD. V shed 5 bases, J shed 5 bases, and the junction held 7 bases outside the gene matches. CDR3 region: CATSAAGGTETQYF. The CDR3, as DNA: TGTGCCACCAGTGCGGCAGGGGGTACGGAGACCCAGTACTTC.

This clonotype was counted between two and nine times. This chain connects TRBV29-1 to TRBJ2-7, with 9 bases fitting TRBD2. This CDR3 comprises 12 residues. Germline lookup yields CDR1 SQVTM and CDR2 ANQGSEA. Trimming at V came to 7 bases and at J to 5 bases, leaving 6 bases not matched to a gene. In DNA, the CDR3 is TGCAGCGGGCGGGAGGGCCTAAACGAGCAGTACTTC. As protein: CSGREGLNEQYF.

This clonotype was picked up one time. The chain joins TRBV5-1 to TRBJ2-5; the D gene could be TRBD1 or TRBD2 (5 bases each). This CDR3 has 14 residues. V was pared by 4 bases and J by 5 bases, with 15 bases between. The germline V gene has CDR1 SGHRS and CDR2 YFSETQ. In DNA form, the CDR3 reads TGCGCCAGCAGCACCGGGACCCTGGGGGAGACCCAGTACTTC. Translation gives CASSTGTLGETQYF.